This TCR beta chain stems from a study of T cell changes during pregnancy in multiple sclerosis. The CDR3 runs 13 residues. From germline, CDR1 is SGHTS and CDR2 YDEGEE. With 4 bases clipped from V and 6 bases from J, the junction kept 7 bases outside the gene matches. Repertoires were generated with immunoSEQ multiplex PCR, while TCRdb's copy carries only in-frame clones and drops some. The sample includes tens of thousands of clones, 85% to 95% of them seen just once. This clonotype was sampled from a female donor with multiple sclerosis, enrolled in a pregnancy study. Sequenced material: CD4+ T cells from peripheral blood mononuclear cells, taken in the second trimester of pregnancy. The J gene is TRBJ2-7, the V gene TRBV5-8; 7 bases are shared with TRBD1. The CDR3: CASSRLTGREQYF. The DNA of the CDR3 is TGTGCCAGCAGCCGTCTGACAGGGCGCGAGCAGTACTTC.